Listed here is a single TCR beta chain. The sample belongs to a study of HIV-infected patients and healthy controls. Germline-derived CDR1 and CDR2 are SNHLY and FYNNEI. This CDR3 is built from 14 residues. Deletions cut 4 bases from V and 12 bases from J, with 22 bases between. TCRdb used MiXCR to reprocess the 5' RACE reads, holding one entry per CDR3 protein. The data show around 62,000 distinct CDR3 sequences, roughly a fifth seen once. The specimen was CD4+ T cells from blood. The chain has TRBV2 and TRBJ2-7; D might be TRBD1 or TRBD2, each matching 5 bases. This receptor was obtained from a human donor in good health. CDR3 in amino acids: CASSGSTVAGSLYF. DNA for the CDR3: TGTGCCAGCAGTGGGTCGACAGTCGCGGGTTCTCTGTACTTC.